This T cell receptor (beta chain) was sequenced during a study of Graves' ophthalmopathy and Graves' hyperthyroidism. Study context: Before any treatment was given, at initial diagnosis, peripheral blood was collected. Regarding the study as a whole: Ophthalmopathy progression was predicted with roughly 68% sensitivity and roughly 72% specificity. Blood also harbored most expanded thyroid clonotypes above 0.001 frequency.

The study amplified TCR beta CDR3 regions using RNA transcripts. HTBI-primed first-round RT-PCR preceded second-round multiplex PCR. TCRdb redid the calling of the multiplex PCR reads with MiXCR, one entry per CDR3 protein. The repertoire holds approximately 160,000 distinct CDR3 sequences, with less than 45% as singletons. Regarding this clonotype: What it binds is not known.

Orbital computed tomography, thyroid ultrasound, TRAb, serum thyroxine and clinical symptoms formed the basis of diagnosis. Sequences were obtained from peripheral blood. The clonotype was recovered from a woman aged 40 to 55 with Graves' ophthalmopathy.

The CDR3 reads CASRTTGRSSYEQYF. CDR3 nucleotides: TGTGCCAGCAGGACAACAGGGAGGAGCTCCTACGAGCAGTACTTC. The rearrangement uses TRBV12-3 or TRBV12-4 and TRBJ2-7; D could derive from TRBD1 or TRBD2 (6 bases each). The CDR3 consists of 15 residues. Trimming shortened V by 6 bases and J by 0 bases, and 15 bases separated the two germline ends.